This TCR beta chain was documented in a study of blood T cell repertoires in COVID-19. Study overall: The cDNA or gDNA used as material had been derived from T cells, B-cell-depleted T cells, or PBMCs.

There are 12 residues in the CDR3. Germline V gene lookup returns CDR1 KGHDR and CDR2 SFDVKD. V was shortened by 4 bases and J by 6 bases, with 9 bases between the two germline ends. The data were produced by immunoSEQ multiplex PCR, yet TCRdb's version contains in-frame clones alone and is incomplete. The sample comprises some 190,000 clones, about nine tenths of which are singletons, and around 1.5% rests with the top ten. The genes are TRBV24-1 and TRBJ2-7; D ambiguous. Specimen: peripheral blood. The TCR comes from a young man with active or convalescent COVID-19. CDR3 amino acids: CATSDNSGEQYF. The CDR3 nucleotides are TGTGCCACCAGTGACAACTCTGGCGAGCAGTACTTC.